Sequencing of this T cell receptor beta chain was carried out in a study of T cell responses to AZD1222 COVID-19 vaccine. TCRdb's table, derived via immunoSEQ multiplex PCR, lists solely in-frame clones and lacks some. This sample carries 110,000 to 150,000 clones, approximately 93% of them seen once, and the ten largest clones take about 12%. Germline V gene data show CDR1 as SGDLS and CDR2 as YYNGEE. The CDR3 spans 16 residues. Trimming took off 3 bases at V and 2 bases at J, with 17 bases between the two ends. The chain uses TRBV9 and TRBJ1-2; no clear D gene. The TCR originated in an adult who had recovered from COVID-19. The starting material was peripheral blood, obtained after recovery from COVID-19. CDR3 sequence (DNA): TGTGCCAGCAGCGCACAAACCGTAGCCGAGAACTATGGCTACACCTTC. Encoded protein: CASSAQTVAENYGYTF.